The 14 T cell receptor beta chains listed next were all sequenced from one sample in a study of T-cell reconstitution after alpha-beta-depleted transplantation in children (dated by TCRdb to the mid-2010s). Taken with the paper, the label for treatment or condition translates to: allogeneic hematopoietic cell transplantation with graft depleted of TCRalphabeta T cells and CD19 B cells. The method behind the library was PCR. Sequenced on an Illumina HiSeq 2500. TCR libraries were prepared with molecular barcoding, using unique molecular identifiers to normalize TCRbeta repertoire quantification. TCRdb cleaned the public reads at Q25 with fastp, built clones with MiXCR and kept in-frame beta chains. Every distinct CDR3 protein forms one entry, paired with its most common genes and DNA. For this sample the table gives about 980,000 distinct CDR3 sequences, of which around 30% were detected only once. The top ten clonotypes cover over 25% of the sample.

The sample here was PBMCs, mostly from graft donor cells, taken 360 days after TCRalphabeta/CD19-depleted stem cell transplant. Receptors were obtained from a boy younger than two who had a stem cell transplant for SCID, so the T cells may come from the graft donor.

The chain combines TRBV20-1 with TRBJ2-3; either TRBD1 or TRBD2 may supply D (5 bases each). The CDR3 runs 15 residues. The V and J ends lost 2 bases and 8 bases respectively, with 20 bases between them. Germline lookup yields CDR1 DFQATT and CDR2 SNEGSKA (reference sequence). The CDR3 DNA sequence: TGCAGTGCTAGAAGGGACCCCGGGTCAGGTGCTACGCAGTATTTT. It encodes CSARRDPGSGATQYF.

The chain employs TRBV10-3 and TRBJ2-7; 9 bases match TRBD1. This CDR3 is built from 14 residues. Germline CDR1 is ENHRY and CDR2 is SYGVKD. Trimming removed 1 base from V and 3 bases from J; junction bases left unmatched: 1. The CDR3 coding sequence is TGTGCCATCAGTGAGTGGACAGGGGACTACGAGCAGTACTTC. Translated: CAISEWTGDYEQYF.

The rearrangement joins TRBV11-2 to TRBJ2-1; 11 bases fit TRBD2. Germline CDR1 and CDR2: SGHAT and FQNNGV. V dropped 3 bases and J dropped 8; count of bases not matched to a gene: 3. The CDR3 loop spans 14 amino acids. The chain's CDR3 is CASSFSGGGYEQFF. The DNA of the CDR3 is TGTGCCAGCAGCTTTAGCGGGGGGGGCTATGAGCAGTTCTTC.

The V gene is TRBV28, the J gene TRBJ2-3, with 14 positions matching TRBD2. There are 17 residues in the CDR3. V shed 5 bases and J 1 base; nucleotides not matched to a gene: 5. Germline V CDR1 and CDR2: MDHEN, SYDVKM. CDR3 loop: CASSGPTSGGGTDTQYF. The DNA for the CDR3 is TGTGCCAGCAGTGGCCCGACTAGCGGGGGGGGCACAGATACGCAGTATTTT.

The rearrangement joins TRBV15 to TRBJ1-2; tentative D call: TRBD1 (5 bases). The germline V gene encodes CDR1 LNHNV and CDR2 YYDKDF (reference sequence). The CDR3 length is 15 residues. V lost 5 bases and J lost 3, with 16 bases in between. DNA for the CDR3: TGTGCCACCAGCCAGGGACTCCCGGTCGACTATGGCTACACCTTC. Its translation is CATSQGLPVDYGYTF. The whole variable domain, filled in from reference TRBV15 and TRBJ1-2, reads DAMVIQNPRYQVTQFGKPVTLSCSQTLNHNVMYWYQQKSSQAPKLLFHYYDKDFNNEADTPDNFQSRRPNTSFCFLDIRSPGLGDTAMYLCATSQGLPVDYGYTFGSGTRLTVV.

The chain links TRBV20-1 to TRBJ2-7; 8 nucleotides agree with TRBD1. Germline V gene data show CDR1 as DFQATT and CDR2 as SNEGSKA (reference sequence). V shed 1 base and J 1 base; nucleotides not matched to a gene: 6. This CDR3 is built from 15 residues. Written as DNA, the CDR3 is TGCAGTGCTAGAGCGGACGACAGGGGTTCCTACGAGCAGTACTTC. It specifies CSARADDRGSYEQYF.

V and J are TRBV29-1 and TRBJ1-1; weak D call: TRBD1 (6 bases). The CDR3 is made up of 13 amino acids. CDR1 is SQVTM and CDR2 is ANQGSEA in the germline V gene. The V gene lost 5 bases and the J gene lost 5 bases, with 15 bases spanning the gap. This CDR3 reads CSVRTEVGTEAFF. The CDR3 coding sequence is TGCAGCGTTAGGACAGAGGTGGGGACTGAAGCTTTCTTT.

This clonotype was seen a few times. The chain has TRBV29-1 and TRBJ1-2, with D unresolved. V lost 7 bases, J lost 1 base, and 10 bases lay in between. This CDR3 is 12 amino acids long. The germline V gene has CDR1 SQVTM and CDR2 ANQGSEA. The chain's CDR3 is CSEIRLNYGYTF. In DNA, the CDR3 is TGCAGCGAGATACGGCTTAACTATGGCTACACCTTC.

The J gene is TRBJ2-1, the V gene TRBV5-5; tentative D call: TRBD1 (5 bases). CDR1 and CDR2 (germline): SGHKS, YYEKEE (reference sequence). CDR3 size: 16 residues. V was trimmed by 0 bases and J by 1 base, leaving 11 bases between them. DNA of the CDR3: TGTGCCAGCAGCTTGGGTGGTAGGGGATCCTACAATGAGCAGTTCTTC. The encoded protein is CASSLGGRGSYNEQFF.

The V and J genes are TRBV28 and TRBJ2-7; D assignment may be TRBD1 or TRBD2 (5 bases each). The CDR3 has 14 amino acids. Germline lookup yields CDR1 MDHEN and CDR2 SYDVKM. Trimming removed 9 bases from V and 2 bases from J, with 17 bases in between. DNA of the CDR3: TGTGCCAGTCAAGTCGGGACGGTAGCCTACGAGCAGTACTTC. Translating it yields CASQVGTVAYEQYF.

This clonotype was picked up a small number of times. V usage is TRBV7-2 and J usage is TRBJ1-2, with 9 bases lining up with TRBD1. The CDR3 loop spans 16 amino acids. Trimming removed 4 bases from V and 4 bases from J; junction bases left unmatched: 10. CDR1 and CDR2 from the germline V gene are SGHTA and FQGNSA. CDR3 bases: TGTGCCAGCAGCTCAGGGGACAGGGAGAATCTCTATGGCTACACCTTC. Translation: CASSSGDRENLYGYTF.

The chain links TRBV15 to TRBJ1-3; D unresolved. Germline V gene lookup returns CDR1 LNHNV and CDR2 YYDKDF (reference sequence). V was cut by 5 bases and J by 0 bases, with 11 bases left in between. This CDR3 is 15 amino acids long. The CDR3 coding sequence is TGTGCCACCAGCCTTACCCCCTTCTCTGGAAACACCATATATTTT. As protein: CATSLTPFSGNTIYF.

The rearrangement links TRBV5-1 to TRBJ1-2, with 7 bases that match TRBD1. The V and J ends lost 4 bases and 6 bases, in that order; junction bases with no gene match: 9. Germline-derived CDR1 and CDR2 are SGHRS and YFSETQ. This CDR3 region has 14 residues. The CDR3 DNA follows: TGCGCCAGCAGCGTAACAGGGGAGGGACATGGCTACACCTTC. It encodes CASSVTGEGHGYTF.

This clonotype came up a few times. This chain joins TRBV6-1 and TRBJ1-6; tentatively, D is TRBD1 (6 bases). Per germline, CDR1 MNHNS and CDR2 SASEGT. Trimming took off 7 bases at V and 4 bases at J, with 20 bases between the two ends. This CDR3 region has 17 residues. The CDR3 here is CASTNGGQGSYNSPLHF. The CDR3, as DNA: TGTGCCAGCACTAACGGAGGGCAGGGGTCTTATAATTCACCCCTCCACTTT.